The 3 T cell receptor beta chains presented below share a single source sample, sequenced in a study of OX40 agonist ivuxolimab in advanced cancers. Measured with immunoSEQ multiplex PCR; TCRdb has only the in-frame clones, and not every one. The sample consists of around 100,000 clones, around 90% of them appearing once. The material sequenced was CD4+ or CD8+ T cells sorted from blood, taken in a trial of the OX40 agonist ivuxolimab. The receptors were sampled from an adult with an advanced solid tumor such as melanoma, head and neck, liver or kidney cancer.

V and J are TRBV11-2 and TRBJ2-7, with D perhaps given as TRBD1 or TRBD2 (6 bases each). Deletions cut 3 bases from V and 0 bases from J, with 9 bases between. This CDR3 comprises 14 residues. Per the germline V gene, CDR1 is SGHAT and CDR2 is FQNNGV. CDR3 protein: CASSFRGPSYEQYF. The CDR3 coding sequence is TGTGCCAGCAGCTTCCGGGGGCCCTCCTACGAGCAGTACTTC.

The V gene is TRBV7-9, the J gene TRBJ1-5, with D unresolved. This CDR3 contains 14 residues. The V gene's germline CDR1 is SEHNR and CDR2 FQNEAQ (reference sequence). Trimming removed 2 bases at V and 1 base at J, with 6 bases between. The CDR3, as DNA: TGTGCCAGCAGCTTACTTGGAAGCAATCAGCCCCAGCATTTT. This encodes CASSLLGSNQPQHF.

This clone was seen once. The chain carries TRBV4-2 and TRBJ1-2; 9 bases match TRBD1. The CDR3 is made up of 15 amino acids. V lost 0 bases and J lost 8; bases outside the gene matches: 7. Germline CDR1 reads LGHNA; CDR2 reads YNFKEQ. Written as DNA, the CDR3 is TGTGCCAGCAGCCAAGATTTTGCTGGACAGGGGGGCTACACCTTC. Protein sequence: CASSQDFAGQGGYTF.